The 13 T cell receptor beta chains given below trace back to one sample, sequenced in a study of STAT5B mutations in CD4+ large granular lymphocyte leukemia. Produced via immunoSEQ multiplex PCR; TCRdb's table is partial and in-frame only. Altogether 20,000 to 30,000 clones are present, 81% being singletons, with the ten largest covering around 0.33%. The source material was CD4+ T cells from blood buffy coats. The receptors here all came from a human donor in good health.

V usage is TRBV29-1 and J usage is TRBJ1-3, with D possibly being TRBD1 (5 bases). The CDR3 is made up of 14 amino acids. Germline loops: CDR1 SQVTM, CDR2 ANQGSEA. Trimming stripped 6 bases from V and 1 base from J, with 13 bases between. The DNA for the CDR3 is TGCAGCGTCGAGACAGACGAATCTGGAAACACCATATATTTT. It specifies CSVETDESGNTIYF.

V gene TRBV5-6 combines with J gene TRBJ2-7; D assignment may be TRBD1 or TRBD2 (6 bases each). Trimming took 7 bases from V and 8 from J, leaving 19 bases between them. CDR3 size: 13 residues. Germline CDR1 reads SGHDT; CDR2 reads YYEEEE. DNA of the CDR3: TGTGCCAGCGAAAAAGTAGGGGGGCCGCAGCAGTACTTC. Its protein is CASEKVGGPQQYF.

The V and J genes are TRBV4-2 and TRBJ2-1, with TRBD2 as a possible D gene (7 bases). Trimming removed 0 bases at V and 8 bases at J, with 14 bases between. CDR1 LGHNA and CDR2 YNFKEQ come from the germline V gene. This CDR3 comprises 15 residues. In nucleotides, the CDR3 is TGTGCCAGCAGCCAAGAGGGGGGGCCGCGGGATGAGCAGTTCTTC. The encoded protein is CASSQEGGPRDEQFF.

This clone was picked up one time. The chain combines TRBV6-6 with TRBJ1-1, with D possibly being TRBD1 (6 bases). The CDR3 runs to 14 residues. Trimming took 8 bases from V and 3 from J, leaving 16 bases between them. CDR1 is MNHNY and CDR2 is SVGAGI in the germline V gene (reference sequence). CDR3 sequence (DNA): TGTGCCAGCTCCCCAGGGGAAGGGGACACTGAAGCTTTCTTT. Amino acid sequence: CASSPGEGDTEAFF.

Notes on this clone: At one boundary the junction diverges from the germline segment, which might be a read error. The sample has other DNA sequences that encode this CDR3 too. The CDR3 DNA follows: TGTGCCAGTAGGAGGTCGGGAGAGTTGCGCACGGATACGCAGTATTTT. It encodes CASRRSGELRTDTQYF. The chain joins TRBV19 to TRBJ2-3; TRBD2 is a possible D gene (6 bases). The V gene's germline CDR1 is LNHDA and CDR2 SQIVND (reference sequence). The CDR3 is made up of 16 amino acids.

This clone was detected only a few times. This chain joins TRBV4-2 and TRBJ1-6, with D maybe TRBD1 (5 bases). Looked up from germline, CDR1 is LGHNA and CDR2 is YNFKEQ. V was trimmed by 1 base and J by 11 bases, leaving 12 bases between them. The CDR3 extends over 14 amino acids. CDR3 loop: CASSQARVGTPLHF. The CDR3, as DNA: TGTGCCAGCAGCCAAGCCAGGGTCGGGACACCCCTCCACTTT.

This chain's CDR3 is CASSQAALSGNTIYF. CDR3 bases: TGTGCCAGCAGCCAAGCGGCCCTCTCTGGAAACACCATATATTTT. V and J are TRBV4-2 and TRBJ1-3; D remains ambiguous. Germline CDR1 and CDR2: LGHNA and YNFKEQ. V lost 1 base and J 0 bases, leaving 7 bases between the germline ends. This CDR3 comprises 15 residues.

The chain carries TRBV18 and TRBJ2-1; D not certain. CDR3 length equals 15 residues. Germline V gene sequence: CDR1 KGHSH, CDR2 LQKENI. V shed 6 bases and J shed 0 bases, with 12 bases lying between them. CDR3 DNA: TGTGCCAGCTCCCGACGACAAGTCTCCTACAATGAGCAGTTCTTC. Encoded protein: CASSRRQVSYNEQFF.

This clone was seen only a few times. The chain couples TRBV5-1 to TRBJ2-1; perhaps TRBD2 as D (5 bases). Germline V gene sequence: CDR1 SGHRS, CDR2 YFSETQ. V dropped 2 bases and J dropped 4 bases, with 10 bases sitting between them. The CDR3 runs 14 residues. The DNA of the CDR3 is TGCGCCAGCAGCTTAGCGGCAGTTTACAATGAGCAGTTCTTC. Amino acid sequence: CASSLAAVYNEQFF.

The J gene is TRBJ2-1, the V gene TRBV29-1; D possibly corresponds to TRBD1 (6 bases). Germline lookup yields CDR1 SQVTM and CDR2 ANQGSEA. The CDR3 spans 13 residues. V lost 3 bases and J lost 8, with 14 bases in between. The CDR3 loop is CSVDKIQGDEQFF. In DNA form, the CDR3 reads TGCAGCGTTGATAAAATACAGGGCGATGAGCAGTTCTTC.

This sequence joins TRBV19 and TRBJ2-7; 8 bases map to TRBD2. This CDR3 has 14 amino acids. The V and J ends lost 3 bases and 3 bases, in that order; junction bases with no gene match: 4. Germline CDR1 LNHDA, CDR2 SQIVND (reference sequence). CDR3 loop: CASSMLGLGYEQYF. The CDR3 nucleotides are TGTGCCAGTAGTATGTTGGGACTAGGCTACGAGCAGTACTTC.

The genes are TRBV9 and TRBJ2-5; 8 nucleotides line up with TRBD2. This CDR3 spans 17 amino acids. Germline CDR1 reads SGDLS; CDR2 reads YYNGEE. Trimming took 0 bases from V and 5 from J; bases not matched to a gene: 12. For the CDR3, the DNA is TGTGCCAGCAGCGTAGGCTACACCGGGAGGGCGGGCGAGACCCAGTACTTC. Its protein product is CASSVGYTGRAGETQYF.

This clone was seen more than once but under ten times. The chain recombines TRBV10-3 with TRBJ1-6; 8 nucleotides match TRBD1. V was clipped by 3 bases and J by 10 bases; unmatched bases: 5. The germline CDR1 and CDR2 sequences are ENHRY and SYGVKD. The CDR3 totals 14 residues. The CDR3 loop is CAISEGQGASPLHF. CDR3 DNA sequence: TGTGCCATCAGTGAAGGTCAGGGGGCCTCACCCCTCCACTTT.